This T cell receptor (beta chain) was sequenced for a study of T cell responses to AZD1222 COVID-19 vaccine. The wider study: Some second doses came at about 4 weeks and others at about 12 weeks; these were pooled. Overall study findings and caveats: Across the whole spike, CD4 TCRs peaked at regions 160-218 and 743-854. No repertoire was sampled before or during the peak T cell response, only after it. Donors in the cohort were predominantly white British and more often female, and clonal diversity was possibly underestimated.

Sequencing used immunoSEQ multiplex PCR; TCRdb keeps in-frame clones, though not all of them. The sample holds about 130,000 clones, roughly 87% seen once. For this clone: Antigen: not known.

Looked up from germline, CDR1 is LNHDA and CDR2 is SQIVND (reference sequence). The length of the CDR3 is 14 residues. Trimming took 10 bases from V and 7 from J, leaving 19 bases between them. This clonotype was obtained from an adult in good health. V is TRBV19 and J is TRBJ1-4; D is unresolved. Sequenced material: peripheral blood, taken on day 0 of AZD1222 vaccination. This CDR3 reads CATSDNGRTEKLFF. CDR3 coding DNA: TGTGCCACTTCCGACAACGGGCGTACTGAAAAACTGTTTTTT.